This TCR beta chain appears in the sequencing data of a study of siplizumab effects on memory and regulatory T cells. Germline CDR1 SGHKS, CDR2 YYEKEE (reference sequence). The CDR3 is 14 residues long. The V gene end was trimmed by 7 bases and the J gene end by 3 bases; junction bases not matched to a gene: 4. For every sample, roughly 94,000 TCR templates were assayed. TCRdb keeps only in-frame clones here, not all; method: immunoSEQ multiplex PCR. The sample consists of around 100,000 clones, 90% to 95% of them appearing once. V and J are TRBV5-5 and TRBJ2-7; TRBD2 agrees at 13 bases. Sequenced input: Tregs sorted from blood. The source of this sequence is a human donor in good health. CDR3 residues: CASRTSGRDYEQYF. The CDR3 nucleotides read TGTGCCAGCCGTACTAGCGGGAGGGACTACGAGCAGTACTTC.